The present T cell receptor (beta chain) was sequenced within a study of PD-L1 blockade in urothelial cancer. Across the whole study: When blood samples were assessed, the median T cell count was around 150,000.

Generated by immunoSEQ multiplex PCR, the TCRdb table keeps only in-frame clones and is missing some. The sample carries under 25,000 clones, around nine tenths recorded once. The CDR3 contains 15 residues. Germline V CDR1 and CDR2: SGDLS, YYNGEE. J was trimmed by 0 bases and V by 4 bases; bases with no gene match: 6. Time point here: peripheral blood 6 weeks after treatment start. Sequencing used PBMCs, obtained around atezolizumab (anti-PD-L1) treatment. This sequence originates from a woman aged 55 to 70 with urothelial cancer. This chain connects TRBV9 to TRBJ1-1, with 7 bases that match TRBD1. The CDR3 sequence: CASSTQDRLNTEAFF. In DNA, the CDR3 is TGTGCCAGCAGCACCCAGGACAGGCTGAACACTGAAGCTTTCTTT. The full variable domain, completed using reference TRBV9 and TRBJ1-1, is DSGVTQTPKHLITATGQRVTLRCSPRSGDLSVYWYQQSLDQGLQFLIQYYNGEERAKGNILERFSAQQFPDLHSELNLSSLELGDSALYFCASSTQDRLNTEAFFGQGTRLTVV.